The sample holds one count of the clone carrying this T cell receptor beta chain. This specimen comes from a study of blood T cell repertoires in COVID-19. Assay used: immunoSEQ multiplex PCR; TCRdb lists only in-frame clones, some missing. The sample lists 250,000 to 350,000 clones, roughly 84% occurring once. Germline V gene data show CDR1 as PRHDT and CDR2 as FYEKMQ (reference sequence). V was pared by 1 base and J by 3 bases, with 10 bases between. The CDR3 totals 14 residues. V usage is TRBV13 and J usage is TRBJ2-7, with D perhaps TRBD1 (5 bases). This clonotype was obtained from a human donor with COVID-19, enrolled during active disease. The donor label of this sample is uncertain. Source material: peripheral blood. This chain's CDR3 is CASSLARALYEQYF. DNA for the CDR3: TGTGCCAGCAGCTTAGCCAGGGCTCTCTACGAGCAGTACTTC.